The subject of this entry is one T cell receptor (beta chain). Its antigen is still unknown. In germline, CDR1 is SGHTA, CDR2 FQGNSA. This CDR3 has 14 residues. The trim removed 4 bases at V and 9 bases at J, leaving 2 bases unmatched. The assay was run at survey level. The assay was immunoSEQ multiplex PCR, and TCRdb's table has in-frame clones only and misses some. The sample lists about 30,000 clones; about 69% were seen once. These data come from a study of STAT5B mutations in CD4+ large granular lymphocyte leukemia. The study, taken as a whole, reports: Patient CD4-sorted repertoires stayed more clonal than healthy ones after leukemic-clone removal. Top patient clones used TRBV06 genes more often: 8/27 versus 2/35 in controls.

The sequencing input was CD4+ T cells from blood buffy coats. The TCR comes from a human donor in good health. The chain joins TRBV7-2 to TRBJ2-1; TRBD2 matches 14 bases. CDR3: CASSSGLAGAEQFF. As DNA, the CDR3 is TGTGCCAGCAGCTCGGGACTAGCGGGAGCTGAGCAGTTCTTC.